Listed below are T cell receptor beta chains from one sample, sequenced in a study of cytomegalovirus exposure and HLA in healthy donors. Using immunoSEQ multiplex PCR, the repertoire was profiled, and TCRdb retains in-frame clones only, with some absent. The sample carries around 180,000 clones, roughly four fifths recorded once. Sequenced material: PBMCs. These receptors were collected from a young man in good health and CMV-seronegative. Both conserved end residues are part of each CDR3. A D gene is named only where the DNA matches it firmly.

>TRBD2|TRBJ2-3|TRBV7-6
CASSTIRRGEGTDTQYF
>TRBD1|TRBJ1-4|TRBV11-3
CASLSTRTGFNEKLFF
>NA|TRBJ1-2|TRBV6-5
CASSRTAAHYGYTF
>NA|TRBJ1-2|TRBV19
CASNQGRRYGYTF
>TRBD1|TRBJ2-1|TRBV5-1
CASSFRTGGNEQFF
>NA|TRBJ1-6|TRBV2
CASSLRPPFGSYNSPLHF
>NA|TRBJ2-7|TRBV11-3
CASSLLQGGEQYF
>TRBD1|TRBJ2-3|TRBV27
CASSRGRGDTQYF
>NA|TRBJ1-4|TRBV7-9
CASSLASGWEEKLFF
>TRBD2|TRBJ2-7|TRBV4-2
CASSQDSSGSYEQYF
>NA|TRBJ1-5|TRBV4-3
CASSQVLGRGDQPQHF
>NA|TRBJ1-6|TRBV19
CASGPRAESPLHF
>NA|TRBJ1-5|TRBV7-2
CASQTEHSNQPQHF
>NA|TRBJ2-5|TRBV30
CAWSPGLWETQYF
>TRBD2|TRBJ2-7|TRBV4-2
CASSQELASGSSSYEQYF
>NA|TRBJ1-1|TRBV27
CASRPGSKGATEAFF
>TRBD1|TRBJ1-5|TRBV19
CASNMDRGLGQPQHF
>NA|TRBJ2-7|TRBV18
CASSPQSSYEQYF
>TRBD1|TRBJ2-2|TRBV4-2
CASSQTGTAGTGELFF
>TRBD2|TRBJ2-3|TRBV27
CASSYSFNNLASGPTDTQYF
>TRBD1|TRBJ2-2|TRBV6-4
CATQHGGTGSTGELFF
>NA|TRBJ2-2|TRBV13
CASTPWSIGAGDFSGELFF
>TRBD1|TRBJ2-3|TRBV30
CAWGSGQGMVDTQYF
>NA|TRBJ1-2|TRBV18
CASSPQDYGYTF
>TRBD2|TRBJ2-5|TRBV10-3
CAISETAGGGTQYF
>TRBD2|TRBJ2-5|TRBV6-5
CASRSGGETQYF
>NA|TRBJ1-1|TRBV11-2
CASSIRQFEAFF
>NA|TRBJ2-3|TRBV30
CASKGGGGGTDTQYF
>TRBD1|TRBJ1-4|TRBV5-1
CASSQGTGQQNEKLFF
>TRBD2|TRBJ2-7|TRBV4-3
CASSQDWAGLALDYEQYF
>TRBD1|TRBJ2-5|TRBV4-3
CASSQGDRTQETQYF
>TRBD1|TRBJ1-1|TRBV5-4
CASSPRTGNTEAFF
>TRBD2|TRBJ2-3|TRBV9
CASSPAGGESTDTQYF
>NA|TRBJ2-7|TRBV9
CASSPRTGIISYEQYF